One sample yielded the 22 T cell receptor beta chains listed below, sequenced in a study of OX40 agonist ivuxolimab in advanced cancers. Only in-frame clones appear in the TCRdb table, and some are missing; sequencing was by immunoSEQ multiplex PCR. The profile shows about 20,000 clones, approximately 83% of them singletons. The material was CD4+ or CD8+ T cells sorted from blood, obtained in a trial of the OX40 agonist ivuxolimab. These receptors all come from an adult with an advanced solid tumor such as melanoma, head and neck, liver or kidney cancer.

In this sample, this clone turned up once. One end of the junction does not line up with germline, which may come from a read error. The V gene is TRBV7-7, the J gene TRBJ1-4; D may be TRBD1 (5 bases). This CDR3 is built from 15 residues. In germline, CDR1 is SSHAT, CDR2 FNYEAQ (reference sequence). In DNA form, the CDR3 reads TGTGCTAGCAGTCAAGACAGCGGCTTTAATGAAAAACTGTTTTTT. Translating gives CASSQDSGFNEKLFF.

The chain employs TRBV14 and TRBJ2-7; 8 bases are shared with TRBD1. The CDR3 length is 13 residues. Germline CDR1 SGHDN, CDR2 FVKESK. The junction had 4 bases not matched to a gene; V was cut back by 6 bases and J by 3 bases. The CDR3 bases are TGTGCCAGCAGGGGTGACAGGGGCTACGAGCAGTACTTC. It encodes CASRGDRGYEQYF.

The chain employs TRBV20-1 and TRBJ2-1; D call uncertain. There are 10 residues in the CDR3. V was trimmed by 4 bases and J by 6 bases, leaving 4 bases between them. CDR1 and CDR2 (germline): DFQATT, SNEGSKA (reference sequence). The CDR3, as DNA: TGCAGTGCTACAATCAATGAGCAGTTCTTC. Translation gives CSATINEQFF.

The rearrangement links TRBV19 to TRBJ2-3, with D perhaps TRBD1 (6 bases). Germline assignment: CDR1 LNHDA and CDR2 SQIVND (reference sequence). The CDR3 loop spans 15 amino acids. Deletions cut 0 bases from V and 2 bases from J, with 9 bases between. This CDR3 is CASSIDRDITDTQYF. DNA of the CDR3: TGTGCCAGTAGTATAGATCGGGACATCACAGATACGCAGTATTTT. Full variable domain (remainder filled in from reference TRBV19 and TRBJ2-3): DGGITQSPKYLFRKEGQNVTLSCEQNLNHDAMYWYRQDPGQGLRLIYYSQIVNDFQKGDIAEGYSVSREKKESFPLTVTSAQKNPTAFYLCASSIDRDITDTQYFGPGTRLTVL.

This clone was found a few times. The CDR3 spells CASSWRAGTGGFGGELFF. The CDR3 DNA is TGTGCCAGCAGCTGGCGAGCCGGGACAGGGGGTTTCGGTGGGGAGCTGTTTTTT. The chain carries TRBV5-4 and TRBJ2-2; TRBD1 matches at 11 bases. Germline CDR1 and CDR2: SGHNT and YYREEE (reference sequence). Trimming at V came to 3 bases and at J to 8 bases, leaving 15 bases not matched to a gene. This CDR3 has 18 amino acids.

This clone was found a few times. The J gene is TRBJ2-3, the V gene TRBV7-6; D call uncertain. With 1 base removed from V and 2 bases from J, the gap between germline ends came to 10 bases. The CDR3 covers 15 residues. CDR1 and CDR2 from the germline V gene are SGHVS and FNYEAQ. The CDR3 sequence: CASSLVLPNTDTQYF. CDR3 nucleotides: TGTGCCAGCAGCTTAGTCCTCCCGAACACAGATACGCAGTATTTT.

This clone was observed once. The chain combines TRBV6-6 with TRBJ1-5; D gene ambiguous. The germline CDR1 and CDR2 sequences are MNHNY and SVGAGI (reference sequence). The CDR3 runs 13 residues. V was trimmed by 7 bases and J by 1 base, leaving 8 bases between them. Here the CDR3 reads CASNWMSNQPQHF. In DNA form, the CDR3 reads TGTGCCAGCAATTGGATGAGCAATCAGCCCCAGCATTTT.

V and J are TRBV2 and TRBJ2-1, with 7 bases aligning to TRBD2. CDR3 size: 13 residues. Trimming removed 11 bases from V and 7 bases from J; junction bases left unmatched: 11. Germline lookup yields CDR1 SNHLY and CDR2 FYNNEI. CDR3 region: CAGQGGSSNEQFF. The DNA of the CDR3 is TGTGCCGGACAAGGCGGGAGCTCAAATGAGCAGTTCTTC.

The gene calls are TRBV29-1 and TRBJ2-5; D gene ambiguous. V was pared by 8 bases and J by 0 bases, with 10 bases between. The CDR3 is made up of 12 amino acids. CDR1 SQVTM and CDR2 ANQGSEA come from the germline V gene. The CDR3 coding sequence is TGCAGCAATGTAGACAACCAAGAGACCCAGTACTTC. Residues: CSNVDNQETQYF.

The V call is TRBV6-1, the J call TRBJ2-2; 11 positions match TRBD2. The V and J ends lost 2 bases and 5 bases, in that order; junction bases with no gene match: 1. The CDR3 spans 15 residues. Germline values: CDR1 MNHNS, CDR2 SASEGT. The CDR3 region is CASSEIAGGTGELFF. The CDR3 nucleotides read TGTGCCAGCAGTGAAATAGCGGGGGGGACCGGGGAGCTGTTTTTT.

This clone was picked up one time. The chain joins TRBV28 to TRBJ2-1; either TRBD1 or TRBD2 may fit D (6 bases each). This CDR3 spans 16 amino acids. Trimming stripped 3 bases from V and 5 bases from J, with 17 bases between. The germline V gene has CDR1 MDHEN and CDR2 SYDVKM. The CDR3 sequence: CASSFLTGAGDNEQFF. The CDR3 bases are TGTGCCAGCAGTTTCCTCACGGGGGCAGGTGACAATGAGCAGTTCTTC.

The chain has TRBV28 and TRBJ2-2; D unresolved. CDR1 is MDHEN, CDR2 SYDVKM, per germline. V was pared by 8 bases and J by 2 bases, with 12 bases between. The CDR3 is 14 residues long. The CDR3 loop reads CASSPSSNTGELFF. As DNA, the CDR3 is TGTGCCAGCTCCCCATCCAGTAACACCGGGGAGCTGTTTTTT.

The chain carries TRBV11-1 and TRBJ2-7; either TRBD1 or TRBD2 may supply D (5 bases each). V dropped 3 bases and J dropped 4 bases, with 19 bases sitting between them. The CDR3 has 16 residues. The germline gives CDR1 SGHAT, CDR2 FQDESV (reference sequence). In nucleotides, the CDR3 is TGTGCCAGCAGCTTGAGTCTCGTGGGGGAATTTTACGAGCAGTACTTC. This sequence encodes CASSLSLVGEFYEQYF.

CDR3 DNA sequence: TGTGCCAGCAGCTTGGAGGCCGGCAGGGGCCCCCAAGAGACCCAGTACTTC. This translates into CASSLEAGRGPQETQYF. The genes are TRBV5-6 and TRBJ2-5, with D perhaps TRBD1 (6 bases). Germline V gene lookup returns CDR1 SGHDT and CDR2 YYEEEE. V was shortened by 0 bases and J by 1 base, with 16 bases between the two germline ends. The CDR3 is made up of 17 amino acids.

The chain uses TRBV9 and TRBJ1-2; TRBD1 is a possible D gene (6 bases). Trimming left V 4 bases short and J 5 bases short, with 21 bases between. Germline CDR1 and CDR2: SGDLS and YYNGEE. The CDR3 is made up of 16 amino acids. CDR3 DNA: TGTGCCAGCAGCATGACCCACCCTACAGGGCTTTATGGCTACACCTTC. This sequence encodes CASSMTHPTGLYGYTF.

There are a few counts of this clone. The genes are TRBV27 and TRBJ1-1; a possible D gene is TRBD1 (6 bases). In germline, CDR1 is MNHEY, CDR2 SMNVEV (reference sequence). The CDR3 runs to 16 residues. Trimming cost V 3 bases and J 0 bases, with 14 bases left between them. In DNA form, the CDR3 reads TGTGCCAGCAGTTTCCAGGGCGGGGGCATGAACACTGAAGCTTTCTTT. Its translation is CASSFQGGGMNTEAFF.

V and J are TRBV4-1 and TRBJ1-2; weak D call: TRBD1 (5 bases). The CDR3 is made up of 16 amino acids. The V gene's germline CDR1 is MGHRA and CDR2 YSYEKL. V was trimmed by 0 bases and J by 5 bases, leaving 16 bases between them. CDR3 sequence: CASSQDVRELSYGYTF. CDR3 bases: TGCGCCAGCAGCCAAGATGTCAGGGAATTATCTTATGGCTACACCTTC.

The chain links TRBV30 to TRBJ2-1; D is undetermined. This CDR3 is built from 11 residues. V lost 8 bases and J 6 bases, leaving 11 bases between the germline ends. Germline lookup yields CDR1 GTSNPN and CDR2 SVGIG (reference sequence). The CDR3: CAGELGNEQFF. In nucleotides, the CDR3 is TGTGCCGGTGAACTGGGCAATGAGCAGTTCTTC. Full variable domain (missing parts from reference TRBV30 and TRBJ2-1): SQTIHQWPATLVQPVGSPLSLECTVEGTSNPNLYWYRQAAGRGLQLLFYSVGIGQISSEVPQNLSASRPQDRQFILSSKKLLLSDSGFYLCAGELGNEQFFGPGTRLTVL.

In regard to this clone: One junction end disagrees with the germline gene, perhaps due to a read error. This chain links TRBV7-2 with TRBJ1-1; no firm D call. The CDR3 loop spans 12 amino acids. The germline CDR1 and CDR2 sequences are SGHTA and FQGNSA. The CDR3 loop is CASSAVKTEAFF. In nucleotides, the CDR3 is TGTGCCAGCAGCGCGGTGAAAACTGAAGCTTTCTTT.

The chain combines TRBV28 with TRBJ1-2; TRBD1 is a possible D gene (6 bases). V lost 3 bases and J 4 bases, leaving 15 bases between the germline ends. Germline V CDR1 and CDR2: MDHEN, SYDVKM. This CDR3 contains 15 residues. CDR3 bases: TGTGCCAGCAGTTTTTTCGGGACACTCTTCTATGGCTACACCTTC. Translating it yields CASSFFGTLFYGYTF.

This clone was recorded once. The chain couples TRBV5-1 to TRBJ1-1; D possibly corresponds to TRBD1 (6 bases). Trimming pared 4 bases from V and 7 bases from J, leaving 26 bases between. The CDR3 has 17 residues. Germline V CDR1 and CDR2: SGHRS, YFSETQ. The CDR3 sequence is CASSPGQWEARGGEAFF. The CDR3 nucleotides are TGCGCCAGCAGCCCCGGACAGTGGGAGGCCCGGGGTGGTGAAGCTTTCTTT.

This chain uses TRBV27 with TRBJ2-5, with 11 bases matching TRBD2. Per germline, CDR1 MNHEY and CDR2 SMNVEV (reference sequence). The junction had 6 bases not matched to a gene; V was cut back by 5 bases and J by 1 base. The CDR3 runs 16 residues. This CDR3 reads CASSRASGRSQETQYF. For the CDR3, the DNA is TGTGCCAGCAGTAGGGCTAGCGGGAGGTCCCAAGAGACCCAGTACTTC.